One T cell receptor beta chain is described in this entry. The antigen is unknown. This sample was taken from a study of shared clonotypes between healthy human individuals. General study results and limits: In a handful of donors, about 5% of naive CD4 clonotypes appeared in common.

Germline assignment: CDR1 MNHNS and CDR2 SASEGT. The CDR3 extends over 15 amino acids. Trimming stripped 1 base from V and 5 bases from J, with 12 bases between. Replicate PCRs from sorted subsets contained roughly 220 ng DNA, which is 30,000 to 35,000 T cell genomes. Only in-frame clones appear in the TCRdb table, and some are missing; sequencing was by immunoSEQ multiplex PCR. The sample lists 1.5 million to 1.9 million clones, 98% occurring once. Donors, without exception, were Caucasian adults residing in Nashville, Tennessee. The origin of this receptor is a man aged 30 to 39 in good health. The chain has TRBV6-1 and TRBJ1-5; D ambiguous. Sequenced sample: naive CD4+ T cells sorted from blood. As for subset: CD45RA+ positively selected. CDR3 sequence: CASSEGASEHQPQHF. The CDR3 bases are TGTGCCAGCAGTGAAGGGGCGTCAGAACATCAGCCCCAGCATTTT.